Reported below is one T cell receptor (beta chain). The sample belongs to a study of blood T cell repertoires in COVID-19. Overall study context: Both acute and convalescent COVID-19 samples were obtained from the United States, Italy and Spain.

Germline V gives CDR1 KGHSH, CDR2 LQKENI. The CDR3 is 20 residues long. J was trimmed by 0 bases and V by 6 bases; bases with no gene match: 19. The repertoire was sequenced with immunoSEQ multiplex PCR; TCRdb's copy has only in-frame clones and lacks some. The sample has under 250,000 clones; roughly four fifths are singletons. V and J are TRBV18 and TRBJ2-1; 8 bases map to TRBD2. The material sequenced was peripheral blood. The sequence was collected from a man younger than 45 who had recovered from COVID-19. CDR3 in amino acids: CASSPKQGRGGPSSYNEQFF. CDR3 nucleotide sequence: TGTGCCAGCTCGCCCAAACAGGGTCGGGGGGGCCCCAGCTCCTACAATGAGCAGTTCTTC.